The 24 T cell receptor beta chains below all came from one sample that was sequenced in a study of PD-1 blockade in classical Hodgkin lymphoma (dated by TCRdb to the early 2020s). The sample's time point label, decoded: cycle 2 day 1 (C2D1) of nivolumab. Every trial patient had relapsed after autologous stem cell transplantation, and cohorts A, B and C differed in prior brentuximab vedotin exposure. The library was made by the immunoSEQ multiplex PCR assay. TCRdb took this table from immuneACCESS and kept in-frame rearrangements with V and J called. Such tables lack part of the clones; where checked against another copy, unresolved V genes explain under half of the gap, and the rest is unexplained. This sample lists 110,000 or so clones; 89% were detected once. The ten biggest clones cover 15% to 20% of the sample. The sample consisted of peripheral blood mononuclear cells (PBMCs), taken before the second cycle of nivolumab. The source is a human donor with classical Hodgkin lymphoma.

This chain joins TRBV4-3 and TRBJ2-3; D gene ambiguous. Per the germline V gene, CDR1 is LGHNA and CDR2 is YSLEER. V lost 0 bases, J lost 2 bases, and 9 bases lay in between. The CDR3 loop spans 15 amino acids. For the CDR3, the DNA is TGCGCCAGCAGCCAAGACAACGGACCCACAGATACGCAGTATTTT. This encodes CASSQDNGPTDTQYF.

V gene TRBV7-7 combines with J gene TRBJ1-4; no definite D call. CDR1 is SSHAT, CDR2 FNYEAQ, per germline (reference sequence). The CDR3 extends over 15 amino acids. V was clipped by 5 bases and J by 2 bases, with 12 bases between them. In DNA form, the CDR3 reads TGTGCCAGCAGCCCTCAGCGGGGTACTAATGAAAAACTGTTTTTT. Amino acids: CASSPQRGTNEKLFF.

This clone was observed a single time. The chain couples TRBV10-2 to TRBJ1-2, with D possibly being TRBD1 (5 bases). The germline CDR1 and CDR2 sequences are WSHSY and SAAADI. This CDR3 spans 15 amino acids. V was clipped by 8 bases and J by 6 bases, with 22 bases between them. CDR3 in amino acids: CASSLQTGTSNGYTF. The CDR3 DNA reads as TGCGCCAGCTCACTCCAAACCGGGACGTCGAATGGCTACACCTTC.

The J gene is TRBJ1-4, the V gene TRBV11-2; 7 bases fit TRBD1. The germline V gene encodes CDR1 SGHAT and CDR2 FQNNGV. The CDR3 has 16 amino acids. V trimming: 1 base; J trimming: 8 bases; junction bases outside the gene matches: 10. The CDR3 sequence: CASSLGDRAYGEKLFF. The CDR3 nucleotides are TGTGCCAGCAGCTTAGGCGACAGGGCCTATGGGGAAAAACTGTTTTTT.

V and J are TRBV27 and TRBJ2-1; D not certain. The germline gives CDR1 MNHEY, CDR2 SMNVEV (reference sequence). V lost 3 bases and J lost 0, with 6 bases in between. This CDR3 contains 14 residues. As DNA, the CDR3 is TGTGCCAGCAGTTTTTCAGTCTCCTACAATGAGCAGTTCTTC. This sequence encodes CASSFSVSYNEQFF.

The V call is TRBV28, the J call TRBJ2-1, with D possibly being TRBD1 (6 bases). V was clipped by 5 bases and J by 10 bases, with 9 bases between them. CDR1 is MDHEN and CDR2 is SYDVKM in the germline V gene. This CDR3 is 11 amino acids long. CDR3 amino acids: CASSPGTEQFF. The CDR3, as DNA: TGTGCCAGCAGTCCTGGGACAGAGCAGTTCTTC. Combining the CDR3 with reference TRBV28 and TRBJ2-1 gives the whole variable domain DVKVTQSSRYLVKRTGEKVFLECVQDMDHENMFWYRQDPGLGLRLIYFSYDVKMKEKGDIPEGYSVSREKKERFSLILESASTNQTSMYLCASSPGTEQFFGPGTRLTVL.

This rearrangement joins TRBV6-5 to TRBJ2-1; D is undetermined. The CDR3 runs 15 residues. The V gene's germline CDR1 is MNHEY and CDR2 SVGAGI. V lost 2 bases and J 0 bases, leaving 8 bases between the germline ends. CDR3 region: CASSYTGISYNEQFF. Here the CDR3 DNA reads TGTGCCAGCAGTTACACGGGTATCTCCTACAATGAGCAGTTCTTC.

This clone was recorded once. The V gene is TRBV30, the J gene TRBJ2-3, with 10 bases matching TRBD2. Trimming removed 1 base from V and 2 bases from J; junction bases left unmatched: 3. CDR1 is GTSNPN and CDR2 is SVGIG in the germline V gene (reference sequence). The CDR3 has 15 amino acids. Here the CDR3 DNA reads TGTGCCTGGAGTGACAGCGGGAGGGCCACAGATACGCAGTATTTT. As protein: CAWSDSGRATDTQYF.

The J gene is TRBJ1-1, the V gene TRBV28, with a weak D call TRBD1 (6 bases). V was clipped by 4 bases and J by 2 bases, with 17 bases between them. The germline CDR1 and CDR2 sequences are MDHEN and SYDVKM. The CDR3 is 16 amino acids. Here the CDR3 DNA reads TGTGCCAGCAGTTCATCCTTCGGACAGATTAACACTGAAGCTTTCTTT. Protein: CASSSSFGQINTEAFF.

CDR3 nucleotides: TGTGCCAGCAGTCAAACACAGGGGGGAGAAGCCAAAAACATTCAGTACTTC. Translated, it gives CASSQTQGGEAKNIQYF. The V gene is TRBV28, the J gene TRBJ2-4; 8 bases fit TRBD1. Trimming at V came to 5 bases and at J to 0 bases, leaving 9 bases not matched to a gene. The CDR3 runs 17 residues. Germline CDR1 reads MDHEN; CDR2 reads SYDVKM.

The rearrangement links TRBV13 to TRBJ2-1; D not resolved. CDR1 is PRHDT and CDR2 is FYEKMQ in the germline V gene (reference sequence). This CDR3 has 14 residues. V was pared by 0 bases and J by 4 bases, with 7 bases between. The CDR3 DNA sequence: TGTGCCAGCAGCTTAGGCCAAGGGTACAATGAGCAGTTCTTC. Translated, it gives CASSLGQGYNEQFF.

The CDR3 region has the DNA TGTGCCAGCAGTGAAGAAGTGGCAGGGGTAGCCAAAAACATTCAGTACTTC. It is translated as CASSEEVAGVAKNIQYF. This chain links TRBV2 with TRBJ2-4; TRBD1 might be the D (6 bases). V was clipped by 1 base and J by 0 bases, with 13 bases between them. Germline assignment: CDR1 SNHLY and CDR2 FYNNEI. The CDR3 spans 17 residues.

In its sample, this clone was seen a few times. The chain couples TRBV27 to TRBJ2-3; D unclear. CDR3 size: 14 residues. CDR1 is MNHEY, CDR2 SMNVEV, per germline (reference sequence). V dropped 3 bases and J dropped 0 bases, with 7 bases sitting between them. This chain's CDR3 is CASSLSRSTDTQYF. DNA of the CDR3: TGTGCCAGCAGTTTGAGCAGGAGCACAGATACGCAGTATTTT.

The chain joins TRBV6-4 to TRBJ2-7; D possibly corresponds to TRBD2 (6 bases). Germline values: CDR1 MRHNA, CDR2 SNTAGT. The CDR3 is made up of 13 amino acids. The V end was cut by 0 bases, the J end by 4 bases, with 7 bases between. CDR3 in amino acids: CASSDSLAYEQYF. The DNA for the CDR3 is TGTGCCAGCAGTGACTCACTAGCTTACGAGCAGTACTTC.

This clone was observed a single time. CDR3 in DNA: TGTGCCTGGAGTGTACGGACAGGGGCATCCTACGAGCAGTACTTC. This sequence encodes CAWSVRTGASYEQYF. This chain links TRBV30 with TRBJ2-7; 9 bases line up with TRBD1. Looked up from germline, CDR1 is GTSNPN and CDR2 is SVGIG (reference sequence). The CDR3 has 15 amino acids. Trimming cost V 0 bases and J 1 base; bases outside gene matches: 4.

The CDR3 is CASSEIPGGDGYTF. Written as DNA, the CDR3 is TGTGCCAGCAGTGAAATCCCAGGGGGCGATGGCTACACCTTC. The V gene is TRBV25-1, the J gene TRBJ1-2; the match to TRBD1 covers 8 bases. V dropped 2 bases and J dropped 6; count of bases not matched to a gene: 5. The CDR3 runs to 14 residues. Germline lookup yields CDR1 MGHDK and CDR2 SYGVNS.

The chain has TRBV7-2 and TRBJ2-4; 7 bases line up with TRBD1. The CDR3 covers 14 residues. Looked up from germline, CDR1 is SGHTA and CDR2 is FQGNSA. V trimming: 7 bases; J trimming: 7 bases; junction bases outside the gene matches: 10. The CDR3 DNA is TGTGCCAGCACCCAGGACAGGACCTTGAACATTCAGTACTTC. This translates into CASTQDRTLNIQYF.

This clone was picked up one time. V is TRBV11-2 and J is TRBJ2-1; D is perhaps TRBD2 (5 bases). V gave up 0 bases and J gave up 10 bases, with 19 bases separating them. CDR1 and CDR2 from the germline V gene are SGHAT and FQNNGV. The CDR3 totals 16 residues. Written as DNA, the CDR3 is TGTGCCAGCAGCTTAGAGACCAGCGGCATAAGAAGAGAGCAGTTCTTC. Its translation is CASSLETSGIRREQFF. Filled out from reference TRBV11-2 and TRBJ2-1, the complete variable domain reads EAGVAQSPRYKIIEKRQSVAFWCNPISGHATLYWYQQILGQGPKLLIQFQNNGVVDDSQLPKDRFSAERLKGVDSTLKIQPAKLEDSAVYLCASSLETSGIRREQFFGPGTRLTVL.

The rearrangement joins TRBV7-1 to TRBJ2-1; 9 bases agree with TRBD2. TRBV7-1 is marked as an open reading frame, function uncertain. V lost 5 bases, J lost 6 bases, and 11 bases stayed unmatched. The CDR3 length is 16 residues. CDR3 nucleotides: TGTGCCAGCAGCCCTCCCTCAGCGGGAGGTGGCAATGAGCAGTTCTTC. This translates into CASSPPSAGGGNEQFF.

The genes are TRBV2 and TRBJ2-3, with D unresolved. This CDR3 is 14 amino acids long. CDR1 and CDR2 (germline): SNHLY, FYNNEI. V was shortened by 6 bases and J by 0 bases, with 10 bases between the two germline ends. In nucleotides, the CDR3 is TGTGCCAGCAGGGCCGCCCCCAGCACAGATACGCAGTATTTT. Translation: CASRAAPSTDTQYF.

The rearrangement uses TRBV9 and TRBJ2-1, with D perhaps matching TRBD1 (6 bases). Trimming removed 1 base at V and 2 bases at J, with 7 bases between. Germline-derived CDR1 and CDR2 are SGDLS and YYNGEE. CDR3 size: 14 residues. The CDR3 region has the DNA TGTGCCAGCAGCGTACAGGGGACCTACAATGAGCAGTTCTTC. Translating it yields CASSVQGTYNEQFF.

The rearrangement joins TRBV15 to TRBJ1-1; D is perhaps TRBD1 (5 bases). This CDR3 contains 15 residues. Germline CDR1 reads LNHNV; CDR2 reads YYDKDF (reference sequence). V lost 1 base and J 7 bases, leaving 16 bases between the germline ends. For the CDR3, the DNA is TGTGCCACCAGCAGAGGACAGCCCCACGGAGGTGAAGCTTTCTTT. Its protein is CATSRGQPHGGEAFF.

The rearrangement links TRBV6-1 to TRBJ2-1; TRBD2 agrees at 7 bases. Germline V CDR1 and CDR2: MNHNS, SASEGT. This CDR3 comprises 18 residues. The junction had 12 bases not matched to a gene; V was cut back by 4 bases and J by 0 bases. The CDR3 region has the DNA TGTGCCAGCAGTGCAGTTGGTAGCGGGTCTCACTCCTACAATGAGCAGTTCTTC. Translating gives CASSAVGSGSHSYNEQFF.

Comment on this clone: Germline and junction disagree at one end, which may indicate a read error. This sequence joins TRBV4-1 and TRBJ1-1; TRBD1 might be the D (6 bases). The CDR3 extends over 18 amino acids. CDR1 and CDR2 from the germline V gene are MGHRA and YSYEKL. CDR3 amino acids: CASTQETKRGRKTTEAFF. The DNA for the CDR3 is TGCGCCAGCACCCAAGAAACGAAGAGGGGGAGGAAGACCACTGAAGCTTTCTTT.